This TCR beta chain was captured by sequencing in a study of blood T cell repertoires in COVID-19. Per germline, CDR1 MNHEY and CDR2 SVGEGT. The CDR3 consists of 13 residues. V dropped 3 bases and J dropped 8; count of bases not matched to a gene: 3. TCRdb keeps only in-frame clones here, not all; method: immunoSEQ multiplex PCR. Of about 150,000 clones detected, 80% to 90% appear once; the ten largest clones hold 7.3%. Sequencing used PBMCs or T cells enriched from blood (not recorded which). This clonotype was obtained from a man aged 45-65 years who had recovered from COVID-19. The rearrangement links TRBV6-2 or TRBV6-3 to TRBJ1-5; the match to TRBD1 covers 8 bases. CDR3: CASSYKDREPQHF. The CDR3, as DNA: TGTGCCAGCAGTTATAAGGACAGGGAGCCCCAGCATTTT.